A selection of T cell receptor beta chains follows, all from one sample in a study of cytomegalovirus exposure and HLA in healthy donors. Sequencing used immunoSEQ multiplex PCR; TCRdb keeps in-frame clones, though not all of them. The sample lists about 130,000 clones; around 80% were seen once. The sample was PBMCs. The source is a man under 40 in good health and CMV-seropositive. The CDR3 runs from the conserved cysteine through the conserved F or W. The order of the fields is D gene, J gene, clone size, V gene, CDR3 protein, CDR3 DNA. A D gene is named only where the DNA matches it firmly. Rows give clone size only sometimes, using once, few, many, or a class for an expanded clone.

. TRBJ1-5 . TRBV12-5 CASGLVLGRGDYSNQPQHF TGTGCTAGTGGTTTGGTACTTGGCAGGGGCGACTATAGCAATCAGCCCCAGCATTTT
. TRBJ1-1 . TRBV14 CASRRGGEVPEAFF TGTGCCAGCAGGAGGGGGGGGGAAGTACCTGAAGCTTTCTTT
TRBD1 TRBJ2-7 . TRBV19 CASSIEDRGGEQYF TGTGCCAGTAGTATAGAAGACAGGGGGGGCGAGCAGTACTTC
. TRBJ1-1 once TRBV7-2 CASNGQRNTEAFF TGTGCCAGCAACGGACAGAGGAACACTGAAGCTTTCTTT
. TRBJ2-5 . TRBV19 CASSMMEDARETQYF TGTGCCAGTAGTATGATGGAGGACGCCAGGGAGACCCAGTACTTC
. TRBJ1-4 . TRBV25-1 CASSDLAAGNEKLFF TGTGCCAGCAGTGACCTTGCCGCCGGTAATGAAAAACTGTTTTTT
. TRBJ2-2 . TRBV7-8 CASSLGTKNTGELFF TGTGCCAGCAGCTTAGGGACTAAAAACACCGGGGAGCTGTTTTTT
TRBD2 TRBJ2-7 . TRBV7-9 CASSLAQVASGYSYEQYF TGTGCCAGCAGCTTAGCGCAAGTAGCTAGCGGCTACTCCTACGAGCAGTACTTC
TRBD2 TRBJ2-5 . TRBV4-3 CASSQELWASGGRGTQYF TGCGCCAGCAGCCAAGAGTTGTGGGCTAGCGGGGGGCGTGGGACCCAGTACTTC
TRBD1 TRBJ1-3 . TRBV6-1 CASSAQGAWAGNTIYF TGTGCCAGCAGTGCGCAGGGGGCATGGGCTGGAAACACCATATATTTT
TRBD2 TRBJ2-3 . TRBV5-1 CASSSLAGGLIPHTQYF TGCGCCAGCAGCTCCTTAGCGGGGGGCCTAATTCCCCATACGCAGTATTTT
. TRBJ1-5 . TRBV7-8 CASSPQEEAQHF TGTGCCAGCAGTCCTCAGGAGGAGGCCCAGCATTTT
. TRBJ1-4 . TRBV11-2 CASSPGRGIAEKLFF TGTGCCAGCAGCCCAGGAAGGGGGATCGCGGAAAAACTGTTTTTT
TRBD1 TRBJ1-1 . TRBV5-1 CASTPYGEGGATRAFF TGCGCCAGCACCCCCTACGGGGAAGGGGGCGCGACGAGAGCTTTCTTT
. TRBJ2-5 . TRBV2 CASSAPGQIQETQYF TGTGCCAGCAGTGCTCCGGGACAAATCCAAGAGACCCAGTACTTC
. TRBJ2-5 . TRBV7-7 CASSPGLETQYF TGTGCCAGCAGCCCGGGACTAGAGACCCAGTACTTC
. TRBJ2-2 few TRBV6-5 CASSFQGPGELFF TGTGCCAGCAGTTTCCAGGGGCCCGGGGAGCTGTTTTTT
. TRBJ1-2 . TRBV19 CASSIDAVAVDYGYTF TGTGCCAGTAGTATCGACGCGGTGGCAGTGGACTATGGCTACACCTTC
TRBD1 TRBJ1-2 . TRBV6-1 CASSRTGGINYGYTF TGTGCCAGCAGTAGGACAGGGGGGATTAACTATGGCTACACCTTC
TRBD1 TRBJ1-5 once TRBV7-8 CASSDGTGRNQPQHF TGTGCCAGCAGCGACGGGACAGGGCGTAATCAGCCCCAGCATTTT
TRBD1 TRBJ1-2 . TRBV6-6 CASSPTGPGSYGYTF TGTGCCAGCTCCCCGACAGGGCCGGGGAGCTATGGCTACACCTTC
. TRBJ2-1 few TRBV5-1 CASSLMDSHANEQFF TGCGCCAGCAGCTTGATGGACTCACACGCGAATGAGCAGTTCTTC
TRBD1 TRBJ1-2 . TRBV7-9 CASSRSGQGAHGYTF TGTGCCAGCAGCCGATCGGGACAGGGGGCCCATGGCTACACCTTC
. TRBJ1-1 many TRBV4-2 CASSPELQVNTEAFF TGTGCCAGCAGCCCAGAACTCCAGGTAAACACTGAAGCTTTCTTT
TRBD2 TRBJ2-3 . TRBV2 CASKTSGRGKGTDTQYF TGTGCCAGCAAGACTAGCGGGAGGGGCAAGGGCACAGATACGCAGTATTTT
TRBD1 TRBJ1-1 . TRBV7-3 CASSWTGDTEAFF TGTGCCAGCAGCTGGACAGGGGACACTGAAGCTTTCTTT
TRBD2 TRBJ2-1 once TRBV7-8 CASSLAGGRYNEQFF TGTGCCAGCAGTCTAGCGGGGGGTCGCTACAATGAGCAGTTCTTC
. TRBJ1-5 few TRBV6-6 CASSYEGDQPQHF TGTGCCAGCAGTTACGAGGGGGATCAGCCCCAGCATTTT
TRBD1 TRBJ2-7 . TRBV4-1 CASSHGQGIYEQYF TGCGCCAGCAGCCATGGACAGGGGATCTACGAGCAGTACTTC
. TRBJ2-7 . TRBV25-1 CASSDRDRSYEQYF TGTGCCAGCAGTGACCGGGATCGCTCCTACGAGCAGTACTTC
TRBD2 TRBJ2-7 . TRBV9 CASNTRGGATNEQYF TGTGCCAGCAACACCCGGGGGGGGGCAACCAACGAGCAGTACTTC
. TRBJ1-2 . TRBV7-8 CASSLDIGFDGYTF TGTGCCAGCAGCTTGGACATTGGATTCGATGGCTACACCTTC
TRBD2 TRBJ2-3 . TRBV18 CASSPGTSGGADTQYF TGTGCCAGCTCACCAGGGACTAGCGGGGGTGCAGATACGCAGTATTTT
. TRBJ1-2 once TRBV6-6 CASSIAGVGDYGYTF TGTGCCAGCAGTATTGCGGGGGTGGGGGACTATGGCTACACCTTC
. TRBJ2-6 . TRBV6-1 CASERRDAGANVLTF TGTGCCAGCGAACGTCGGGATGCTGGGGCCAACGTCCTGACTTTC